This TCR beta chain was recorded in a study of Ad26.COV2.S vaccination and SARS-CoV-2 variants. Study summary: The donor belonged to the COV1001 Ad26.COV2.S trial arm. Into the muscle, Ad26.COV2.S was dosed once or twice, 56 days apart.

Trimming took 3 bases from V and 8 from J, leaving 7 bases between them. Looked up from germline, CDR1 is SGHVS and CDR2 is FQNEAQ. This CDR3 is built from 12 residues. The treatment was: around 19 received Ad26.COV2.S at low or high dose, single or two shots; 5 received placebo; per-sample allocation not given. Day 63 following the first vaccine or placebo injection was when the samples were taken. Method: immunoSEQ multiplex PCR; TCRdb's copy keeps in-frame clones and lacks some. Among around 300,000 clones listed, about nine tenths were seen once. Sequenced here: peripheral blood, sampled in a trial of Ad26.COV2.S vaccine versus placebo. The V call is TRBV7-8, the J call TRBJ1-4; D remains unclear. This TCR came from a person between 18 and 65 years old who received the Ad26.COV2.S COVID-19 vaccine or a placebo. Here the CDR3 reads CASSLRGEKLFF. DNA of the CDR3: TGTGCCAGCAGCTTGAGAGGGGAAAAACTGTTTTTT.